In its sample, the clone carrying this TCR beta chain was seen a few times. The target antigen is unknown. The data derive from a study of identical twins. The study's findings and limits: Sharing of beta out-of-frame sequences by twins showed a weaker excess.

TCRdb independently ran MiXCR on the 5' RACE reads; one entry per CDR3 protein. Counted here are 420,000 or so distinct CDR3 sequences, around 20% occurring once; the ten biggest clones make up about 12%. The CDR3 covers 15 residues. Germline lookup yields CDR1 SGHVS and CDR2 FQNEAQ. Trimming pared 0 bases from V and 4 bases from J, leaving 13 bases between. The source of this sequence is a man aged 50-60 years in good health. This chain links TRBV7-8 with TRBJ2-7; no definite D call. Specimen: naive T cells sorted from blood. As DNA, the CDR3 is TGTGCCAGCAGCTTAGCGCAGTTCTTGGGTTACGAGCAGTACTTC. Translating gives CASSLAQFLGYEQYF.